This TCR beta chain was documented in a study of blood T cell repertoires in COVID-19. Across the whole study: COVID-19 samples collected from the United States, Italy and Spain covered acute and convalescent phases.

TCRdb's copy holds only in-frame clones and misses some; the assay was immunoSEQ multiplex PCR. The table includes some 150,000 clones, about 85% detected once. The CDR3 spans 14 residues. V shed 2 bases and J shed 4 bases, with 9 bases lying between them. CDR1 and CDR2 from the germline V gene are MNHNS and SASEGT. This clone was detected only a few times. The sequence derives from a woman in her sixties or seventies with COVID-19, enrolled during active disease. The chain combines TRBV6-1 with TRBJ1-5; tentative D call: TRBD1 (6 bases). The sequencing sample was made of peripheral blood. CDR3 residues: CASSELGTNQPQHF. DNA for the CDR3: TGTGCCAGCAGTGAACTGGGGACAAATCAGCCCCAGCATTTT.